These T cell receptor beta chains were read from a single sample in a study of T cell repertoires in aging, cancer and after chemotherapy. MiXCR, applied by TCRdb to the multiplex PCR reads, yields one record per CDR3 protein. The sample has 15,000 or so distinct CDR3 sequences, 21% seen once; the top ten hold approximately 5.8%. The sample was blood. These receptors all come from a human donor in good health. CDR3s include the opening cysteine and the closing phenylalanine or tryptophan. Fields, in order: clone size, D gene, J gene, V gene, CDR3 protein, CDR3 DNA. The D gene is left open where the match is weak. The size entry is marked missing in some rows and otherwise reads once, few, many or a size class.

medium-sized | TRBD1 | TRBJ1-6 | TRBV7-6 | CASSKRQGDSPLHF | TGTGCCAGCAGCAAAAGACAGGGGGATTCACCCCTCCACTTT
few | NA | TRBJ1-1 | TRBV20-1 | CSASSAILEAFF | TGCAGTGCTAGCTCAGCCATCCTCGAAGCTTTCTTT
few | TRBD2 | TRBJ2-7 | TRBV6-5 | CASSAYGTSGYEQYF | TGTGCCAGCAGCGCCTATGGGACTAGCGGCTACGAGCAGTACTTC
many | NA | TRBJ1-1 | TRBV18 | CASSQGYGTEAFF | TGTGCCAGCTCACAGGGGTACGGCACTGAAGCTTTCTTT
few | NA | TRBJ2-7 | TRBV6-5 | CASSEVLVSYEQYF | TGTGCCAGCAGTGAAGTTTTGGTTTCCTACGAGCAGTACTTC
NA | NA | TRBJ2-3 | TRBV11-2 | CASSPPVGRADTQYF | TGTGCCAGCAGCCCCCCGGTAGGGCGAGCAGATACGCAGTATTTT
few | NA | TRBJ2-7 | TRBV15 | CATSRGSVSHEQYF | TGTGCCACCAGCAGAGGGTCCGTTAGCCACGAGCAGTACTTC
NA | NA | TRBJ2-5 | TRBV19 | CASSFGARETQYF | TGTGCCAGTAGTTTTGGGGCGAGGGAGACCCAGTACTTC
few | TRBD2 | TRBJ2-1 | TRBV4-3 | CASSQDGTSGNEQFF | TGCGCCAGCAGCCAAGATGGGACTAGCGGCAATGAGCAGTTCTTC
NA | TRBD1 | TRBJ2-1 | TRBV20-1 | CSAREGQGAYEQFF | TGCAGTGCTAGAGAGGGACAGGGGGCATATGAGCAGTTCTTC
medium-sized | NA | TRBJ2-7 | TRBV19 | CASRSTDLYEQYF | TGTGCCAGTAGAAGTACAGACCTTTACGAGCAGTACTTC
few | TRBD2 | TRBJ2-7 | TRBV4-2 | CASSQDGTSGGYEQYF | TGTGCCAGCAGCCAAGATGGGACTAGCGGGGGCTACGAGCAGTACTTC
NA | NA | TRBJ2-1 | TRBV25-1 | CASSEYEGGSYNEQFF | TGTGCCAGCAGTGAATACGAGGGAGGCTCCTACAATGAGCAGTTCTTC
medium-sized | NA | TRBJ2-7 | TRBV12-3/TRBV12-4 | CASSLSGTSSYEQYF | TGTGCCAGCAGTTTATCAGGGACAAGCTCCTACGAGCAGTACTTC
medium-sized | NA | TRBJ1-6 | TRBV7-2 | CASSLAESLHF | TGTGCCAGCAGCTTAGCGGAATCCCTCCACTTT
medium-sized | NA | TRBJ2-1 | TRBV6-5 | CASSQGGGEQFF | TGTGCCAGCAGCCAGGGGGGTGGTGAGCAGTTCTTC
few | TRBD1 | TRBJ1-6 | TRBV7-9 | CASSLPGTGGSPLHF | TGTGCCAGCAGCTTACCCGGGACAGGGGGGTCACCCCTCCACTTT
few | TRBD2 | TRBJ2-3 | TRBV6-1 | CASSETSGKSADTQYF | TGTGCCAGCAGTGAGACTAGCGGGAAGAGTGCAGATACGCAGTATTTT
NA | NA | TRBJ1-2 | TRBV28 | CASSLFPGVYGYTF | TGTGCCAGCAGTTTATTTCCAGGGGTCTATGGCTACACCTTC
NA | TRBD1 | TRBJ2-5 | TRBV20-1 | CSAKDRGETQYF | TGCAGTGCCAAGGACAGGGGGGAGACCCAGTACTTC
few | TRBD1 | TRBJ1-4 | TRBV6-1 | CASSGRQGALDGEKLFF | TGTGCCAGCAGTGGAAGACAGGGGGCGCTCGACGGTGAAAAACTGTTTTTT
NA | TRBD1 | TRBJ1-2 | TRBV18 | CASSPGLGPGQTFYGYTF | TGTGCCAGCTCACCAGGTCTGGGTCCGGGACAGACCTTCTATGGCTACACCTTC
NA | NA | TRBJ2-7 | TRBV15 | CATSSPPGGSYEQYF | TGTGCCACCAGCAGCCCCCCTGGGGGCTCCTACGAGCAGTACTTC
NA | NA | TRBJ1-1 | TRBV7-2 | CASSQRSEVSAFF | TGTGCCAGCAGCCAAAGGTCAGAAGTGAGTGCTTTCTTT
NA | NA | TRBJ2-3 | TRBV27 | CASSFRRDTQYF | TGTGCCAGCAGTTTCCGCCGGGATACGCAGTATTTT
few | NA | TRBJ1-5 | TRBV7-2 | CASSLYGGYQPQHF | TGTGCCAGCAGCTTATATGGAGGGTATCAGCCCCAGCATTTT
medium-sized | TRBD2 | TRBJ2-1 | TRBV15 | CATSSSGVDNEQFF | TGTGCCACCAGCTCTAGCGGGGTTGACAATGAGCAGTTCTTC
NA | TRBD2 | TRBJ2-5 | TRBV6-5 | CASGSRLAGGRTQYF | TGTGCCTCCGGGAGTAGACTAGCGGGGGGCCGAACCCAGTACTTC
medium-sized | NA | TRBJ2-7 | TRBV19 | CASSATGVYEQYF | TGTGCCAGTAGTGCCACTGGGGTCTACGAGCAGTACTTC
few | NA | TRBJ1-1 | TRBV20-1 | CSARVAGDTEAFF | TGCAGTGCTAGAGTGGCAGGGGACACTGAAGCTTTCTTT
NA | NA | TRBJ2-7 | TRBV18 | CASSPQGLNYEQYF | TGTGCCAGCTCACCACAGGGTTTGAACTACGAGCAGTACTTC
NA | TRBD1 | TRBJ1-2 | TRBV28 | CASSIAPGTAYGYTF | TGTGCCAGCAGTATAGCTCCCGGGACAGCCTATGGCTACACCTTC
NA | TRBD2 | TRBJ2-7 | TRBV9 | CASSEGLAENYEQYF | TGTGCCAGCAGCGAAGGACTAGCGGAGAACTACGAGCAGTACTTC
many | NA | TRBJ2-1 | TRBV6-1 | CASSYAGTVVYNEQFF | TGTGCCAGCAGTTACGCCGGGACCGTGGTATACAATGAGCAGTTCTTC
NA | NA | TRBJ2-7 | TRBV5-1 | CASSPTGLRSYEQYF | TGCGCCAGCAGCCCTACCGGGTTGCGCTCCTACGAGCAGTACTTC
few | NA | TRBJ2-7 | TRBV7-9 | CASSLSPLGYEQYF | TGTGCCAGCAGCTTAAGTCCCCTGGGCTACGAGCAGTACTTC
few | NA | TRBJ1-6 | TRBV27 | CASSAEGFGSSYNSPLHF | TGTGCCAGCAGTGCCGAGGGTTTTGGGAGCTCCTATAATTCACCCCTCCACTTT
NA | NA | TRBJ2-1 | TRBV5-1 | CASSLEGTSYNEQFF | TGCGCCAGCAGCTTGGAGGGCACGTCCTACAATGAGCAGTTCTTC
many | TRBD2 | TRBJ2-5 | TRBV19 | CASSPSGPTQETQYF | TGTGCCAGTAGCCCTAGCGGGCCTACCCAAGAGACCCAGTACTTC
few | NA | TRBJ2-1 | TRBV7-2 | CASSSPGGGGEQFF | TGTGCCAGCAGCTCCCCAGGGGGGGGGGGGGAGCAGTTCTTC
NA | NA | TRBJ1-6 | TRBV4-3 | CASSQDQDSQNNSPLHF | TGCGCCAGCAGCCAAGACCAGGACAGCCAAAATAATTCACCCCTCCACTTT
few | NA | TRBJ1-1 | TRBV7-2 | CASSLTVSVNTEAFF | TGTGCCAGCAGCCTTACGGTGTCAGTGAACACTGAAGCTTTCTTT
medium-sized | TRBD1 | TRBJ1-2 | TRBV29-1 | CSAQGTGGVSGYTF | TGCAGCGCCCAGGGGACAGGGGGCGTTAGTGGCTACACCTTC
few | TRBD1 | TRBJ1-6 | TRBV6-1 | CASSEKGTGNSPLHF | TGTGCCAGCAGTGAAAAAGGGACAGGGAATTCACCCCTCCACTTT
medium-sized | NA | TRBJ1-2 | TRBV13 | CASTLGENYGYTF | TGTGCCAGCACCTTAGGGGAGAACTATGGCTACACCTTC
medium-sized | NA | TRBJ2-7 | TRBV19 | CASSKQGLKNEQYF | TGTGCCAGTAGTAAACAGGGTTTAAAGAACGAGCAGTACTTC
once | NA | TRBJ2-3 | TRBV19 | CASSIFRGDTQYF | TGTGCCAGTAGTATCTTCAGGGGAGATACGCAGTATTTT
NA | TRBD2 | TRBJ2-3 | TRBV30 | CAWIRTSEADTQYF | TGTGCCTGGATCCGGACTAGCGAAGCAGATACGCAGTATTTT
NA | NA | TRBJ2-4 | TRBV6-2/TRBV6-3 | CASSYRPDGKNIQYF | TGTGCCAGCAGTTACCGGCCGGACGGCAAAAACATTCAGTACTTC
NA | NA | TRBJ1-3 | TRBV5-1 | CASSLDSIRGGNTIYF | TGCGCCAGCAGCTTGGATTCCATTAGAGGCGGAAACACCATATATTTT